The 19 T cell receptor beta chains in this list originate from one sample, sequenced in a study of Graves' ophthalmopathy and Graves' hyperthyroidism. Amplified TCR beta CDR3 regions were obtained using RNA transcripts as template. First-round RT-PCR relied on HTBI primers, and a second-round multiplex PCR came next. Via MiXCR, TCRdb re-called the multiplex PCR reads, giving one row per CDR3 protein. The sample lists 500,000 to 600,000 distinct CDR3 sequences; about two fifths were seen once. The sequenced sample was peripheral blood or thyroid tissue (not recorded which). The receptors originated from an adult man with Graves' hyperthyroidism.

This clonotype came up many times. The chain carries TRBV7-9 and TRBJ1-2; 8 bases are a match to TRBD1. Germline V gene data show CDR1 as SEHNR and CDR2 as FQNEAQ (reference sequence). V lost 3 bases and J lost 5; bases outside the gene matches: 5. This CDR3 contains 14 residues. The CDR3 DNA is TGTGCCAGCAGCTTTCAGGGGGCGTGGTATGGCTACACCTTC. This encodes CASSFQGAWYGYTF.

This clonotype was detected only once. A read error may be the cause here, since a much bigger clone is one base away. This chain connects TRBV19 to TRBJ1-5, with D possibly matching TRBD1 (6 bases). Trimming removed 4 bases from V and 7 bases from J, with 14 bases in between. This CDR3 has 14 amino acids. The germline CDR1 and CDR2 sequences are LNHDA and SQIVND (reference sequence). The CDR3 DNA follows: TGTGCCAGTAGTACCACAGGGCGCAGGCAGCCCCAGCATTTT. Protein: CASSTTGRRQPQHF.

This clonotype was seen at least ten times. In DNA, the CDR3 is TGCAGCGTTGTGTCAGGGGGCAGTACTGAAGCTTTCTTT. Its protein is CSVVSGGSTEAFF. V usage is TRBV29-1 and J usage is TRBJ1-1; 8 positions agree with TRBD1. The length of the CDR3 is 13 residues. J lost 5 bases, V lost 4 bases, and 6 bases had no gene match. Germline CDR1 is SQVTM and CDR2 is ANQGSEA.

This chain joins TRBV7-2 and TRBJ2-7, with 11 bases identical to TRBD1. Per the germline V gene, CDR1 is SGHTA and CDR2 is FQGNSA. The CDR3 contains 15 residues. Losses at the gene ends were 3 bases for V and 3 bases for J; bases not matched to a gene: 4. This chain's CDR3 is CASSFQGQGGYEQYF. Here the CDR3 DNA reads TGTGCCAGCAGCTTTCAGGGACAGGGGGGCTACGAGCAGTACTTC.

In its sample, this clonotype was seen many times. CDR3 amino acids: CASSPGLRDDTEAFF. CDR3 in DNA: TGTGCCAGCAGCCCGGGACTCAGGGATGACACTGAAGCTTTCTTT. The chain has TRBV7-9 and TRBJ1-1; TRBD1 might be the D (5 bases). The germline V gene has CDR1 SEHNR and CDR2 FQNEAQ (reference sequence). The length of the CDR3 is 15 residues. Trimming took 5 bases from V and 3 from J, leaving 16 bases between them. Full variable domain (missing parts from reference TRBV7-9 and TRBJ1-1): DTGVSQNPRHKITKRGQNVTFRCDPISEHNRLYWYRQTLGQGPEFLTYFQNEAQLEKSRLLSDRFSAERPKGSFSTLEIQRTEQGDSAMYLCASSPGLRDDTEAFFGQGTRLTVV.

This clonotype was counted at least ten times. As DNA, the CDR3 is TGTGCCAGCAGCCTTGAGGGGGCCACCTACGAGCAGTACTTC. It translates to CASSLEGATYEQYF. The chain links TRBV13 to TRBJ2-7, with 7 bases matching TRBD1. The CDR3 runs 14 residues. Germline V gene lookup returns CDR1 PRHDT and CDR2 FYEKMQ (reference sequence). V shed 5 bases, J shed 2 bases, and the junction held 6 bases outside the gene matches.

This clonotype appeared many times. The chain is built from TRBV20-1 and TRBJ1-4, with D uncertain. Trimming removed 6 bases from V and 7 bases from J, with 18 bases in between. The CDR3 sequence is 14 residues long. The V gene's germline CDR1 is DFQATT and CDR2 SNEGSKA (reference sequence). CDR3: CSAVEITWGEKLFF. CDR3 coding DNA: TGCAGTGCCGTCGAGATAACATGGGGTGAAAAACTGTTTTTT.

A few counts support this clonotype. The chain has TRBV6-5 and TRBJ2-2; no definite D call. The CDR3 has 14 amino acids. Trimming took 0 bases from V and 6 from J, leaving 8 bases between them. From germline, CDR1 is MNHEY and CDR2 SVGAGI. CDR3 region: CASSYSPSPGELFF. The CDR3 nucleotides read TGTGCCAGCAGTTACTCCCCGAGCCCCGGGGAGCTGTTTTTT.

J is TRBJ1-3 and V is TRBV7-9; 8 nucleotides line up with TRBD1. CDR1 SEHNR and CDR2 FQNEAQ come from the germline V gene (reference sequence). CDR3 length equals 15 residues. V shed 3 bases and J 5 bases; nucleotides not matched to a gene: 6. The CDR3 DNA reads TGTGCCAGCAGCTTGGGGAGACAGGGGAGAAACACCATATATTTT. Its translation is CASSLGRQGRNTIYF.

Concerning this clonotype itself: The junction and the germline gene differ at one end; a read error may be behind it. The chain is built from TRBV5-1 and TRBJ2-5; D may be TRBD1 (5 bases). Per germline, CDR1 SGHRS and CDR2 YFSETQ. The CDR3 runs to 13 residues. CDR3 in DNA: TGCGCCAGCAGCTTGACGCAGGACACGAACCGGGACTTC. This gives the protein CASSLTQDTNRDF.

This clonotype was counted ten times or more. Compared with germline, one end of the junction differs, possibly owing to a read error. The chain recombines TRBV19 with TRBJ1-2; TRBD1 matches 8 bases. Germline CDR1 LNHDA, CDR2 SQIVND (reference sequence). The CDR3 is made up of 14 amino acids. In nucleotides, the CDR3 is TGTGCCAGCAGTACACAGGGGGCTAACTATGGCTACACCTTC. Its protein product is CASSTQGANYGYTF.

There are many counts of this clonotype. V and J are TRBV25-1 and TRBJ2-7; D gene uncertain. The CDR3 spans 16 residues. Looked up from germline, CDR1 is MGHDK and CDR2 is SYGVNS. Between the trimmed V and J ends, which lost 0 bases and 6 bases, there was a span of 18 bases. The chain's CDR3 is CASSEYRQSILSEQYF. The DNA for the CDR3 is TGTGCCAGCAGTGAATATCGACAATCGATCTTGAGCGAGCAGTACTTC.

This clonotype was detected ten times or more. The chain joins TRBV24-1 to TRBJ1-2, with 7 nucleotides matching TRBD1. The CDR3 contains 12 residues. Germline CDR1 and CDR2: KGHDR and SFDVKD. Trimming took 5 bases from V and 7 from J; bases not matched to a gene: 3. The CDR3 sequence: CATSVTGSGYTF. The CDR3 nucleotides read TGTGCCACCAGTGTGACAGGGAGTGGCTACACCTTC.

The chain employs TRBV12-3 or TRBV12-4 and TRBJ1-5; 7 nucleotides agree with TRBD1. After removal of 2 bases from V and 2 bases from J, the junction contained 6 bases not matched to a gene. This CDR3 is 16 amino acids long. The CDR3 region has the DNA TGTGCCAGCAGTTTAAGCATCGGGACAGGCAATCAGCCCCAGCATTTT. It codes for CASSLSIGTGNQPQHF.

This clonotype was seen at least ten times. The chain uses TRBV19 and TRBJ1-5; D gene ambiguous. Germline CDR1 reads LNHDA; CDR2 reads SQIVND (reference sequence). V dropped 4 bases and J dropped 0 bases, with 10 bases sitting between them. The CDR3 covers 15 residues. CDR3 sequence (DNA): TGTGCCAGTAGTACATACAGTGTTAGCAATCAGCCCCAGCATTTT. The encoded protein is CASSTYSVSNQPQHF.

There are many counts of this clonotype. This chain uses TRBV24-1 with TRBJ2-2; tentative D call: TRBD1 (6 bases). The germline V gene has CDR1 KGHDR and CDR2 SFDVKD. This CDR3 has 16 residues. V was trimmed by 2 bases and J by 5 bases, leaving 14 bases between them. In DNA form, the CDR3 reads TGTGCCACCAGTGATTCCGTCAGGGGCAAAACCGGGGAGCTGTTTTTT. Its protein is CATSDSVRGKTGELFF.

This clonotype appeared a single time. The chain links TRBV2 to TRBJ1-2; D is possibly TRBD1 (6 bases). The length of the CDR3 is 15 residues. Germline V gives CDR1 SNHLY, CDR2 FYNNEI. V was clipped by 6 bases and J by 4 bases, with 18 bases between them. The CDR3 DNA sequence: TGTGCCAGCAGCTGGGGACAACTGTCCCCCTATGGCTACACCTTC. Translation gives CASSWGQLSPYGYTF.

This clonotype was seen many times. The chain joins TRBV29-1 to TRBJ1-1, with 10 bases aligning to TRBD1. The CDR3 covers 13 residues. CDR1 and CDR2 (germline): SQVTM, ANQGSEA. After removal of 3 bases from V and 3 bases from J, the junction contained 1 base not matched to a gene. The chain's CDR3 is CSVDGTGDTEAFF. For the CDR3, the DNA is TGCAGCGTTGACGGGACAGGGGACACTGAAGCTTTCTTT.

The chain couples TRBV7-2 to TRBJ2-5; a weak D match, TRBD2 (6 bases). Trimming pared 0 bases from V and 11 bases from J, leaving 28 bases between. The CDR3 runs 18 residues. Germline CDR1 and CDR2: SGHTA and FQGNSA. CDR3 region: CASSLARFGGNRYNEQYF. CDR3 sequence (DNA): TGTGCCAGCAGCTTAGCGCGATTCGGCGGGAACAGGTACAATGAGCAGTACTTC.